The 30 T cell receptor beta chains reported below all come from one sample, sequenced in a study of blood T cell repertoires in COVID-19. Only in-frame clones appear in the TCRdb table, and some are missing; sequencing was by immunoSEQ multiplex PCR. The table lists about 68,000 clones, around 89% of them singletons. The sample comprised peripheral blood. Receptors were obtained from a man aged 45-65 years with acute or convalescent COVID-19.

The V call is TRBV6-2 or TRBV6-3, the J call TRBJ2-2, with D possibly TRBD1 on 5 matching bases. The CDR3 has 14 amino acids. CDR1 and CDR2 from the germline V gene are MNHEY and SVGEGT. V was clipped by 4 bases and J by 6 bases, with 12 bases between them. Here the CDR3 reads CASSSGYGPGELFF. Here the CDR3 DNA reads TGTGCCAGCAGTTCAGGGTACGGGCCCGGGGAGCTGTTTTTT.

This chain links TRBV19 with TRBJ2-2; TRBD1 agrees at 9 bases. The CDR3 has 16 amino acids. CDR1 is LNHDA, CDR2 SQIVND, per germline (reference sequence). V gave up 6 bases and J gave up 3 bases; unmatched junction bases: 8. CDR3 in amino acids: CASRDPGQGYTGELFF. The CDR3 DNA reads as TGTGCCAGTAGGGATCCGGGACAGGGATACACCGGGGAGCTGTTTTTT.

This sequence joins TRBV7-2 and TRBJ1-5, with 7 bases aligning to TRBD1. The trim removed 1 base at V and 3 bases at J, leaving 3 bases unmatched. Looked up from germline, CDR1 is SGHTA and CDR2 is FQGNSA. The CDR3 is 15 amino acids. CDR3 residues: CASSLGGQTNQPQHF. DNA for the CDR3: TGTGCCAGCAGCTTAGGGGGACAGACCAATCAGCCCCAGCATTTT.

CDR3 residues: CASSSASGSLETQYF. CDR3 DNA: TGTGCCAGCAGTAGTGCTAGCGGATCGTTGGAGACCCAGTACTTC. The chain employs TRBV7-2 and TRBJ2-5; TRBD2 matches at 7 bases. The CDR3 covers 15 residues. Trimming took 6 bases from V and 5 from J; bases not matched to a gene: 12. Germline assignment: CDR1 SGHTA and CDR2 FQGNSA.

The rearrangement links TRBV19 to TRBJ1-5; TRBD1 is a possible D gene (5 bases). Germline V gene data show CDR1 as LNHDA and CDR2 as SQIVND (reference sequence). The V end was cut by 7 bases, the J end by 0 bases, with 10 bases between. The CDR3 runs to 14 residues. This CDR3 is CASTSTVSNQPQHF. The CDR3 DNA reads TGTGCCAGTACCTCGACAGTTAGCAATCAGCCCCAGCATTTT.

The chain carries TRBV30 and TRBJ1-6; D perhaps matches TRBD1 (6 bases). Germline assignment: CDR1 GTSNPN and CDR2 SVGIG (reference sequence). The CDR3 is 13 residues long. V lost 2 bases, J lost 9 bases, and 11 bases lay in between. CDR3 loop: CAWSTNRASPLHF. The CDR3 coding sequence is TGTGCCTGGAGTACAAACAGGGCTTCACCCCTCCACTTT. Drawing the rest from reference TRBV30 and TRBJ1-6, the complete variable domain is SQTIHQWPATLVQPVGSPLSLECTVEGTSNPNLYWYRQAAGRGLQLLFYSVGIGQISSEVPQNLSASRPQDRQFILSSKKLLLSDSGFYLCAWSTNRASPLHFGNGTRLTVT.

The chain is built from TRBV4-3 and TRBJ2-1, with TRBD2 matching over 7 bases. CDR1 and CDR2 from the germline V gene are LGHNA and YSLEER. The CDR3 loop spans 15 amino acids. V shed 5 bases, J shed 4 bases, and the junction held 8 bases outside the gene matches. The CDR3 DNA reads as TGCGCCAGCAGCGGACGAGCGGGGACTTACAATGAGCAGTTCTTC. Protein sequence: CASSGRAGTYNEQFF.

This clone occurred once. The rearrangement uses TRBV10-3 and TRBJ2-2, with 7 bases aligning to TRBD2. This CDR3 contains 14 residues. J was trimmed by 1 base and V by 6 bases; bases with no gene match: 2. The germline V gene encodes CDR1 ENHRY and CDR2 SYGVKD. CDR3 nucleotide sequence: TGTGCCATCAGGTCTAGCGGGAACACCGGGGAGCTGTTTTTT. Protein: CAIRSSGNTGELFF.

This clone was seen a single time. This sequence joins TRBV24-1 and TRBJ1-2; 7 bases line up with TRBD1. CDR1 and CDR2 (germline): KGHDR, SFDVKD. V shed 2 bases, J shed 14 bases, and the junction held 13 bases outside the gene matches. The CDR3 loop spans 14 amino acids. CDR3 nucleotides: TGTGCCACCAGTGATTCCTCCGGGACAGAAGCTCCAACCTTC. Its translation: CATSDSSGTEAPTF.

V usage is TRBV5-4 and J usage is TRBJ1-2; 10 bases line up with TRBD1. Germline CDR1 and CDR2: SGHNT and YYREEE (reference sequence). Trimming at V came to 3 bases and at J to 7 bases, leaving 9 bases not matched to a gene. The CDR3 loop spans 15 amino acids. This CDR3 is CASSSGRDRGGGYTF. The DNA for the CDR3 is TGTGCCAGCAGCTCTGGCCGGGACAGGGGTGGTGGCTACACCTTC.

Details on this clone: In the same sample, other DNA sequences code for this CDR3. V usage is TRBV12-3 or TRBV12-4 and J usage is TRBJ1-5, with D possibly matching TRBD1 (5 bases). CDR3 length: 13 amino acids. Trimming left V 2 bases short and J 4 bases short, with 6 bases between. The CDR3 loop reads CASSLRGNQPQHF. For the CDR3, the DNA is TGTGCCAGCAGTTTAAGGGGAAATCAGCCCCAGCATTTT.

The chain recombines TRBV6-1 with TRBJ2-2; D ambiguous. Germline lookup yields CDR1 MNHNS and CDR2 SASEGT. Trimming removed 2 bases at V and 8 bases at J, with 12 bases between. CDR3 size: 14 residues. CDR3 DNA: TGTGCCAGCAGTGAAACAGCTGAGACAGGGGAGCTGTTTTTT. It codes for CASSETAETGELFF.

CDR3 loop: CASSLLRGQEQFF. CDR3 nucleotides: TGTGCCAGCAGTTTACTTCGCGGGCAAGAGCAGTTCTTC. The chain recombines TRBV12-3 or TRBV12-4 with TRBJ2-1; tentative D call: TRBD2 (5 bases). V was trimmed by 2 bases and J by 10 bases, leaving 12 bases between them. There are 13 residues in the CDR3.

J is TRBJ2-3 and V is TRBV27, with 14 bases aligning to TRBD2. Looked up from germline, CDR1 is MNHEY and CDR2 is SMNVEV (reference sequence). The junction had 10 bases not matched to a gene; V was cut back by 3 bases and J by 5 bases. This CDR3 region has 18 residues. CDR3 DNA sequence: TGTGCCAGCAGTTTCTCCTCGACTAGCGGGAGGGGTGTAGATACGCAGTATTTT. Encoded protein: CASSFSSTSGRGVDTQYF.

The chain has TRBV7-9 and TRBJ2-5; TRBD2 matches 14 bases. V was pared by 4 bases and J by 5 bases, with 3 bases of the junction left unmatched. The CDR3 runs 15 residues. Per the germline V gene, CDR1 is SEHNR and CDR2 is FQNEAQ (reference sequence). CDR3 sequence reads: CASSSWTSGRETQYF. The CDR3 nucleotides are TGTGCCAGCAGCTCCTGGACTAGCGGGAGGGAGACCCAGTACTTC.

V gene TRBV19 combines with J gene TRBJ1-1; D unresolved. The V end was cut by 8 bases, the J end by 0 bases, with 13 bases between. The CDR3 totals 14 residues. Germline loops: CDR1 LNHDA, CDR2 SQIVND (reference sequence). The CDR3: CASSRVDMNTEAFF. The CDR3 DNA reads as TGTGCCAGTTCCCGGGTGGATATGAACACTGAAGCTTTCTTT.

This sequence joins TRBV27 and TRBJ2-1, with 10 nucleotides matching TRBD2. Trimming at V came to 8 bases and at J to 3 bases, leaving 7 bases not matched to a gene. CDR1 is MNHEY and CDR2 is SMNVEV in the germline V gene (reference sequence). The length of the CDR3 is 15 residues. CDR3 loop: CASWSSGSGYNEQFF. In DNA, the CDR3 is TGTGCCAGCTGGTCTAGCGGGAGTGGCTACAATGAGCAGTTCTTC.

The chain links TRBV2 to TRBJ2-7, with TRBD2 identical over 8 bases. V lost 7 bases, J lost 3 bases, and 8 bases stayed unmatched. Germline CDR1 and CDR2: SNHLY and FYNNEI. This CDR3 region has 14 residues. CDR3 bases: TGTGCCAGCAAACCAGAGACTAGCGTCTACGAGCAGTACGTC. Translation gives CASKPETSVYEQYV.

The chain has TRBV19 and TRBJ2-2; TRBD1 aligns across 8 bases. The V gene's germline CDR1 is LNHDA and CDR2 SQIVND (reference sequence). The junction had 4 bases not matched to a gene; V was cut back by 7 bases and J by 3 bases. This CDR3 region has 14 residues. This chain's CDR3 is CASIQTGDTGELFF. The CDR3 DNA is TGTGCCAGTATCCAGACAGGGGACACCGGGGAGCTGTTTTTT. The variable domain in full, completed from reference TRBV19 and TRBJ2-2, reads DGGITQSPKYLFRKEGQNVTLSCEQNLNHDAMYWYRQDPGQGLRLIYYSQIVNDFQKGDIAEGYSVSREKKESFPLTVTSAQKNPTAFYLCASIQTGDTGELFFGEGSRLTVL.

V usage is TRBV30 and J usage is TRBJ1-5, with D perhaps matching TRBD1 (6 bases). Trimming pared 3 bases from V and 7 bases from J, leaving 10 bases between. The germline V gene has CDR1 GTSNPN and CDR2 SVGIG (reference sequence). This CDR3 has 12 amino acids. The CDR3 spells CAWRQGGQPQHF. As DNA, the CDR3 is TGTGCCTGGAGACAGGGAGGGCAGCCCCAGCATTTT.

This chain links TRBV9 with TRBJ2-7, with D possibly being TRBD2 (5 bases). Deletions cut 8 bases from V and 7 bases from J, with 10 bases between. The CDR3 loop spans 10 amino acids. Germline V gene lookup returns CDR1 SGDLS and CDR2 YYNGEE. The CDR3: CARRVGEQYF. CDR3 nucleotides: TGTGCCAGGCGGGTGGGTGAGCAGTACTTC.

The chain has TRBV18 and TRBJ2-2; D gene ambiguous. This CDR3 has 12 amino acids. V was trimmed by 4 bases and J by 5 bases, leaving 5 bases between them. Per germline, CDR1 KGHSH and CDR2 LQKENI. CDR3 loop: CASSQRTGELFF. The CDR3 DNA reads TGTGCCAGCTCACAGAGGACCGGGGAGCTGTTTTTT. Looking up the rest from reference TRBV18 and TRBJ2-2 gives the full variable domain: NAGVMQNPRHLVRRRGQEARLRCSPMKGHSHVYWYRQLPEEGLKFMVYLQKENIIDESGMPKERFSAEFPKEGPSILRIQQVVRGDSAAYFCASSQRTGELFFGEGSRLTVL.

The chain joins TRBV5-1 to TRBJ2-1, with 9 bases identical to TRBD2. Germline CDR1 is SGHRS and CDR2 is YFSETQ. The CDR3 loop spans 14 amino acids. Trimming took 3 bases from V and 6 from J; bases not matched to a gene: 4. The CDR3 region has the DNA TGCGCCAGCAGCTGGACTAGCGACGTCAATGAGCAGTTCTTC. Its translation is CASSWTSDVNEQFF. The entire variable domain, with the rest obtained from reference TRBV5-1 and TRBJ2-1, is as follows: KAGVTQTPRYLIKTRGQQVTLSCSPISGHRSVSWYQQTPGQGLQFLFEYFSETQRNKGNFPGRFSGRQFSNSRSEMNVSTLELGDSALYLCASSWTSDVNEQFFGPGTRLTVL.

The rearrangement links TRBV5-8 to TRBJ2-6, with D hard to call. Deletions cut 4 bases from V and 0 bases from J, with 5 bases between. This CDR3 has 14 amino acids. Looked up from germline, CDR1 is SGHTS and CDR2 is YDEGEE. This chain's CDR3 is CASSRSSGANVLTF. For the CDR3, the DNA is TGTGCCAGCAGCCGGAGCTCTGGGGCCAACGTCCTGACTTTC.

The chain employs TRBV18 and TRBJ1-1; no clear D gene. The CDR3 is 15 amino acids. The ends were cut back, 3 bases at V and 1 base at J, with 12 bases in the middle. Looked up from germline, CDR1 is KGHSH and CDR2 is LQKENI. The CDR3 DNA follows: TGTGCCAGCTCACCCCCCAGCAGGCGGAACACTGAAGCTTTCTTT. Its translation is CASSPPSRRNTEAFF.

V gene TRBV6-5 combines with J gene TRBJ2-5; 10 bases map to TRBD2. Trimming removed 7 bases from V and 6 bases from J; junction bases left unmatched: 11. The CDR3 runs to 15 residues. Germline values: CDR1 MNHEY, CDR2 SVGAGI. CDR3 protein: CASMGAGTSEQTQYF. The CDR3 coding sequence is TGTGCCAGCATGGGGGCAGGGACTAGCGAGCAGACCCAGTACTTC.

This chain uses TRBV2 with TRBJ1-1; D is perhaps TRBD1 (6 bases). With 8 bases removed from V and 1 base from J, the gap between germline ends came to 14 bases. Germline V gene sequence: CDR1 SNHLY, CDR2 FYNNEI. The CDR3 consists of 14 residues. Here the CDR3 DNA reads TGTGCCAGCTTTAAGGACAGTTCGAACACTGAAGCTTTCTTT. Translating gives CASFKDSSNTEAFF.

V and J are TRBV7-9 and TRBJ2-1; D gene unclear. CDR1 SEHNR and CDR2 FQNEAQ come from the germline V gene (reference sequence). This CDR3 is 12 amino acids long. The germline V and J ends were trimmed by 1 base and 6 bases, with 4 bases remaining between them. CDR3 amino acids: CASSLVSNEQFF. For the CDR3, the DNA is TGTGCCAGCAGCTTAGTGAGCAATGAGCAGTTCTTC.

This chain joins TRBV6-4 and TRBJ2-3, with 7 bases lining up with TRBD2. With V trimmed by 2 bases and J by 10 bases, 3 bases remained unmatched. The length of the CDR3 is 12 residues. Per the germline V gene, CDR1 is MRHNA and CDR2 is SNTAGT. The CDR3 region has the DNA TGTGCCAGCAGTGACCAGGGACTATCGCAGTATTTT. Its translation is CASSDQGLSQYF.

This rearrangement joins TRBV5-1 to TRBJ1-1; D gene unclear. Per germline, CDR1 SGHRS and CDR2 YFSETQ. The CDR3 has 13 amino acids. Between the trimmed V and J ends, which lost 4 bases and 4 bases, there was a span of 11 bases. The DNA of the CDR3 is TGCGCCAGCAGCGCGTTACCCCGCACTGAAGCTTTCTTT. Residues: CASSALPRTEAFF.